The 32 T cell receptor beta chains given below trace back to one sample, sequenced in a study of lymphopenia after photon versus proton radiotherapy. The protocol was immunoSEQ multiplex PCR, while the TCRdb copy is restricted to in-frame clones and leaves out a portion. This sample has 30,000 to 45,000 clones, with about 84% found just once. The sequencing here drew on peripheral blood, taken from a patient treated with photon-based radiotherapy. The receptors here all came from a man in his fifties with gastric cancer.

The chain is built from TRBV7-9 and TRBJ2-5; D is possibly TRBD1 (6 bases). CDR1 SEHNR and CDR2 FQNEAQ come from the germline V gene (reference sequence). V was trimmed by 6 bases and J by 1 base, leaving 9 bases between them. CDR3 size: 13 residues. The CDR3 is CASSRDIQETQYF. CDR3 nucleotides: TGTGCCAGCAGTAGGGACATCCAAGAGACCCAGTACTTC.

The genes are TRBV7-6 and TRBJ2-3, with TRBD1 identical over 8 bases. CDR3 length: 18 residues. The V segment lost 5 bases and the J segment 0 bases; nucleotides outside the gene matches: 13. Germline CDR1 SGHVS, CDR2 FNYEAQ. This CDR3 reads CASSPQGGTGYSTDTQYF. The CDR3 nucleotides read TGTGCCAGCAGCCCACAAGGAGGGACAGGTTATAGCACAGATACGCAGTATTTT.

The chain links TRBV10-2 to TRBJ2-2; 13 nucleotides align to TRBD2. V lost 6 bases and J lost 3; bases outside the gene matches: 10. The germline CDR1 and CDR2 sequences are WSHSY and SAAADI. The CDR3 extends over 18 amino acids. The DNA of the CDR3 is TGCGCCAGCAGGAGGTGGACTAGCGGGAGTTCGGACACCGGGGAGCTGTTTTTT. Protein product: CASRRWTSGSSDTGELFF.

The V and J genes are TRBV25-1 and TRBJ2-6; no clear D. Germline assignment: CDR1 MGHDK and CDR2 SYGVNS. This CDR3 is 13 amino acids long. V lost 4 bases, J lost 0 bases, and 1 base lay in between. CDR3 loop: CASSVSGANVLTF. The CDR3 bases are TGTGCCAGCAGTGTCTCTGGGGCCAACGTCCTGACTTTC.

The chain combines TRBV7-9 with TRBJ2-1; D not certain. Germline V gene data show CDR1 as SEHNR and CDR2 as FQNEAQ (reference sequence). The CDR3 runs to 14 residues. V was shortened by 5 bases and J by 5 bases, with 13 bases between the two germline ends. CDR3 in amino acids: CASSPRRDDNEQFF. The CDR3 DNA follows: TGTGCCAGCAGCCCAAGGCGAGACGACAATGAGCAGTTCTTC.

The genes are TRBV7-4 and TRBJ2-3; TRBD2 matches 12 bases. The ends lost 2 bases at V and 0 bases at J; junction bases unmatched: 3. Germline assignment: CDR1 SGHVT and CDR2 SQSDAQ. The CDR3 contains 17 residues. The CDR3 DNA reads as TGTGCCAGCAGCTTAAGGACTAGCGGGGCTAGCACAGATACGCAGTATTTT. It encodes CASSLRTSGASTDTQYF.

A single count supports this clone. The chain is built from TRBV18 and TRBJ2-1, with TRBD2 matching over 14 bases. Germline V gene lookup returns CDR1 KGHSH and CDR2 LQKENI. V shed 3 bases, J shed 0 bases, and the junction held 19 bases outside the gene matches. The CDR3 runs 23 residues. The CDR3: CASSPQGTSGGPRGGSSYNEQFF. The CDR3 DNA is TGTGCCAGCTCACCTCAAGGGACTAGCGGGGGCCCTCGGGGCGGGAGCTCCTACAATGAGCAGTTCTTC.

The chain uses TRBV5-1 and TRBJ1-2; 11 nucleotides align to TRBD1. V gave up 3 bases and J gave up 4 bases; unmatched junction bases: 17. This CDR3 region has 19 residues. From germline, CDR1 is SGHRS and CDR2 YFSETQ. CDR3 sequence (DNA): TGCGCCAGCAGCTCCCCTACGGGACAGGGGGGAGGAACCGGCTATGGCTACACCTTC. It translates to CASSSPTGQGGGTGYGYTF.

The gene calls are TRBV28 and TRBJ1-3; D ambiguous. Deletions cut 5 bases from V and 0 bases from J, with 14 bases between. The CDR3 is 16 residues long. Germline CDR1 MDHEN, CDR2 SYDVKM. CDR3 in amino acids: CASSPVRGSSGNTIYF. The DNA for the CDR3 is TGTGCCAGCAGTCCCGTTCGAGGATCCTCTGGAAACACCATATATTTT. Full variable domain (outside the CDR3, taken from reference TRBV28 and TRBJ1-3): DVKVTQSSRYLVKRTGEKVFLECVQDMDHENMFWYRQDPGLGLRLIYFSYDVKMKEKGDIPEGYSVSREKKERFSLILESASTNQTSMYLCASSPVRGSSGNTIYFGEGSWLTVV.

The chain combines TRBV19 with TRBJ1-2; 8 bases match TRBD1. The CDR3 sequence is 14 residues long. V dropped 7 bases and J dropped 7; count of bases not matched to a gene: 11. CDR1 is LNHDA and CDR2 is SQIVND in the germline V gene (reference sequence). CDR3 loop: CASKTTGDGGGYTF. CDR3 in DNA: TGTGCCAGTAAAACGACAGGGGACGGCGGTGGCTACACCTTC.

This clone has just a few counts. The gene calls are TRBV11-2 and TRBJ2-7, with D perhaps TRBD1 or TRBD2 (5 bases each). The V and J ends lost 5 bases and 3 bases respectively, with 14 bases between them. Looked up from germline, CDR1 is SGHAT and CDR2 is FQNNGV. The CDR3 runs to 14 residues. The CDR3 coding sequence is TGTGCCAGCAGCCCATCTAGCAGGGTCTACGAGCAGTACTTC. Translating gives CASSPSSRVYEQYF.

This clone was seen only once. The chain combines TRBV19 with TRBJ2-1, with 8 bases matching TRBD2. Germline CDR1 LNHDA, CDR2 SQIVND (reference sequence). Losses at the gene ends were 6 bases for V and 5 bases for J; bases not matched to a gene: 9. CDR3 length equals 15 residues. The CDR3 region has the DNA TGTGCCAGTAGCCCCCGACTAGCGCGCAACAATGAGCAGTTCTTC. Residues: CASSPRLARNNEQFF.

This chain links TRBV10-1 with TRBJ2-6, with TRBD2 as a possible D gene (5 bases). CDR3 length: 15 residues. V shed 6 bases and J shed 0 bases, with 9 bases lying between them. CDR1 is WNHNN and CDR2 is SYGVQD in the germline V gene (reference sequence). CDR3 coding DNA: TGCGCCAGCAGCGCCCGGGACTCTGGGGCCAACGTCCTGACTTTC. It encodes CASSARDSGANVLTF.

The chain recombines TRBV15 with TRBJ2-3; perhaps D is TRBD1 or TRBD2 (5 bases each). The CDR3 extends over 14 amino acids. CDR1 and CDR2 (germline): LNHNV, YYDKDF (reference sequence). V was shortened by 0 bases and J by 5 bases, with 9 bases between the two germline ends. For the CDR3, the DNA is TGTGCCACCAGCAGAGAGGGGGTCGAAGATACGCAGTATTTT. It codes for CATSREGVEDTQYF.

J is TRBJ1-2 and V is TRBV5-8; a possible D gene is TRBD1 (5 bases). There are 13 residues in the CDR3. Trimming stripped 1 base from V and 8 bases from J, with 12 bases between. Germline V gives CDR1 SGHTS, CDR2 YDEGEE. CDR3 in amino acids: CASSLWRDQGYTF. CDR3 bases: TGTGCCAGCAGCTTGTGGCGGGACCAAGGCTACACCTTC. Variable domain in full (rest from reference TRBV5-8 and TRBJ1-2): EAGVTQSPTHLIKTRGQQATLRCSPISGHTSVYWYQQALGLGLQFLLWYDEGEERNRGNFPPRFSGRQFPNYSSELNVNALELEDSALYLCASSLWRDQGYTFGSGTRLTVV.

This clone was counted only a few times. The genes are TRBV28 and TRBJ2-6; no clear D. Trimming cost V 4 bases and J 0 bases, with 7 bases left between them. The CDR3 spans 15 residues. Germline V gene lookup returns CDR1 MDHEN and CDR2 SYDVKM. The CDR3 is CASSYEHSGANVLTF. The CDR3 nucleotides are TGTGCCAGCAGTTATGAGCACTCTGGGGCCAACGTCCTGACTTTC.

CDR3 DNA sequence: TGTGCCAGCAGGGCCGGGACGGGGAGTTATGGCTACACCTTC. Protein: CASRAGTGSYGYTF. The chain carries TRBV2 and TRBJ1-2, with D perhaps TRBD1 (5 bases). Germline V gives CDR1 SNHLY, CDR2 FYNNEI. Trimming left V 6 bases short and J 5 bases short, with 16 bases between. The CDR3 length is 14 residues. Drawing the rest from reference TRBV2 and TRBJ1-2, the complete variable domain is EPEVTQTPSHQVTQMGQEVILRCVPISNHLYFYWYRQILGQKVEFLVSFYNNEISEKSEIFDDQFSVERPDGSNFTLKIRSTKLEDSAMYFCASRAGTGSYGYTFGSGTRLTVV.

CDR3 region: CASSFFTGSSYEQYF. The CDR3 bases are TGTGCCAGCAGCTTTTTCACCGGGAGCTCCTACGAGCAGTACTTC. This chain links TRBV5-6 with TRBJ2-7; a weak D match, TRBD2 (6 bases). Germline CDR1 and CDR2: SGHDT and YYEEEE. The V and J ends lost 2 bases and 0 bases respectively, with 12 bases between them. The CDR3 extends over 15 amino acids. Supplemented by reference TRBV5-6 and TRBJ2-7, the full variable domain reads DAGVTQSPTHLIKTRGQQVTLRCSPKSGHDTVSWYQQALGQGPQFIFQYYEEEERQRGNFPDRFSGHQFPNYSSELNVNALLLGDSALYLCASSFFTGSSYEQYFGPGTRLTVT.

V and J are TRBV10-3 and TRBJ2-7; TRBD1 matches 11 bases. J was trimmed by 1 base and V by 6 bases; bases with no gene match: 5. CDR3 length: 15 residues. Germline lookup yields CDR1 ENHRY and CDR2 SYGVKD. The CDR3 DNA reads TGTGCCATCAGCCCGGGGACAGGGGGATCCTACGAGCAGTACTTC. It encodes CAISPGTGGSYEQYF.

This chain joins TRBV2 and TRBJ2-3; the D call may be TRBD1 or TRBD2 (6 bases each). The CDR3 is made up of 14 amino acids. From germline, CDR1 is SNHLY and CDR2 FYNNEI. V was pared by 5 bases and J by 1 base, with 10 bases between. CDR3 sequence (DNA): TGTGCCAGCAGTTACAGGGAGGGCACAGATACGCAGTATTTT. It yields the protein CASSYREGTDTQYF.

The genes are TRBV11-3 and TRBJ2-1, with 8 bases matching TRBD2. The CDR3 is 15 residues long. Germline V gene lookup returns CDR1 SGHNT and CDR2 YENEEA. Trimming at V came to 4 bases and at J to 1 base, leaving 3 bases not matched to a gene. For the CDR3, the DNA is TGTGCCAGCAGCTCGGGAGGGGTATCCTACAATGAGCAGTTCTTC. Translating gives CASSSGGVSYNEQFF. Filled out from reference TRBV11-3 and TRBJ2-1, the complete variable domain reads EAGVVQSPRYKIIEKKQPVAFWCNPISGHNTLYWYLQNLGQGPELLIRYENEEAVDDSQLPKDRFSAERLKGVDSTLKIQPAELGDSAVYLCASSSGGVSYNEQFFGPGTRLTVL.

This chain uses TRBV4-2 with TRBJ2-4; no definite D call. The CDR3 sequence is 17 residues long. Germline CDR1 is LGHNA and CDR2 is YNFKEQ. Trimming removed 4 bases at V and 2 bases at J, with 18 bases between. The CDR3 region has the DNA TGTGCCAGCAGCCTCGACGACACCCGAGCGACCAAAAACATTCAGTACTTC. As protein: CASSLDDTRATKNIQYF.

CDR3 protein: CASSSKGGWSTDTQYF. CDR3 nucleotides: TGTGCCAGCAGTTCCAAAGGCGGGTGGAGCACAGATACGCAGTATTTT. The chain links TRBV6-5 to TRBJ2-3, with D maybe TRBD2 (5 bases). V was trimmed by 4 bases and J by 0 bases, leaving 14 bases between them. Looked up from germline, CDR1 is MNHEY and CDR2 is SVGAGI. The CDR3 is 16 amino acids.

The chain employs TRBV28 and TRBJ2-7; a possible D gene is TRBD1 (5 bases). Looked up from germline, CDR1 is MDHEN and CDR2 is SYDVKM. Trimming removed 1 base at V and 2 bases at J, with 9 bases between. The CDR3 runs to 14 residues. CDR3 sequence reads: CASSLLAGTYEQYF. In DNA, the CDR3 is TGTGCCAGCAGTTTATTAGCAGGGACCTACGAGCAGTACTTC.

The rearrangement joins TRBV30 to TRBJ1-4; D gene uncertain. CDR1 is GTSNPN and CDR2 is SVGIG in the germline V gene (reference sequence). Trimming cost V 2 bases and J 11 bases, with 9 bases left between them. The CDR3 is made up of 11 amino acids. The CDR3 here is CAWSPPGKLFF. In DNA form, the CDR3 reads TGTGCCTGGAGTCCCCCCGGGAAACTGTTTTTT.

V usage is TRBV5-5 and J usage is TRBJ2-1, with 8 bases lining up with TRBD1. In germline, CDR1 is SGHKS, CDR2 YYEKEE (reference sequence). Unmatched junction bases numbered 11, after V lost 2 bases and J lost 4 bases. This CDR3 has 17 residues. CDR3 sequence: CASSFHHRDRYYNEQFF. The CDR3, as DNA: TGTGCCAGCAGCTTTCACCACCGGGACAGGTATTACAATGAGCAGTTCTTC.

The chain carries TRBV28 and TRBJ2-5, with D uncertain. The ends were cut back, 10 bases at V and 1 base at J, with 16 bases in the middle. The CDR3 contains 14 residues. Germline V CDR1 and CDR2: MDHEN, SYDVKM. DNA of the CDR3: TGTGCCACCTGGAAGGCCATGCTCCAAGAGACCCAGTACTTC. Translating it yields CATWKAMLQETQYF.

Only one count was recorded for this clone. The chain joins TRBV13 to TRBJ1-1; no definite D call. V lost 4 bases to trimming and J lost 1 base, with 13 bases between them. There are 15 residues in the CDR3. Germline V gene sequence: CDR1 PRHDT, CDR2 FYEKMQ (reference sequence). CDR3 nucleotides: TGTGCCAGCAGCTCTCGATCGACTGGGAACACTGAAGCTTTCTTT. Protein: CASSSRSTGNTEAFF.

This clone was seen a single time. The CDR3 DNA reads as TGTGCCAGCTCACCCAACCAGGGAACTGAAGCTTTCTTT. Protein sequence: CASSPNQGTEAFF. The genes are TRBV18 and TRBJ1-1, with D possibly being TRBD1 (5 bases). V lost 3 bases to trimming and J lost 5 bases, with 10 bases between them. There are 13 residues in the CDR3. Per the germline V gene, CDR1 is KGHSH and CDR2 is LQKENI.

The rearrangement uses TRBV28 and TRBJ1-5; D gene unclear. Between the trimmed V and J ends, which lost 2 bases and 4 bases, there was a span of 9 bases. The CDR3 sequence is 14 residues long. The germline V gene has CDR1 MDHEN and CDR2 SYDVKM. The CDR3 nucleotides read TGTGCCAGCAGTTTAGGAGGACGGAATCAGCCCCAGCATTTT. It specifies CASSLGGRNQPQHF.

The chain has TRBV27 and TRBJ1-1, with D possibly being TRBD1 (5 bases). The V end was cut by 1 base, the J end by 1 base, with 7 bases between. The CDR3 loop spans 14 amino acids. Germline lookup yields CDR1 MNHEY and CDR2 SMNVEV (reference sequence). CDR3 DNA sequence: TGTGCCAGCAGTTTATTCACAGGGAACACTGAAGCTTTCTTT. This encodes CASSLFTGNTEAFF.

The genes are TRBV27 and TRBJ2-2, with 11 nucleotides matching TRBD2. Per germline, CDR1 MNHEY and CDR2 SMNVEV (reference sequence). The J segment lost 7 bases and the V segment lost 5 bases, leaving 9 bases of the junction unmatched. The length of the CDR3 is 16 residues. The DNA of the CDR3 is TGTGCCAGCAGTCTCCGCTCGGGACTAGCGGTCGGGGAGCTGTTTTTT. Translating gives CASSLRSGLAVGELFF.